Following are 8 T cell receptor beta chains from one sample sequenced in a study of T-cell memory formation after mild COVID-19. TCRdb analysed the 5' RACE reads with MiXCR anew, one entry per CDR3 protein. The table shows about 130,000 distinct CDR3 sequences, with more than 15% occurring only once. Material for sequencing was PBMCs or a T cell subset sorted from them (not recorded which). The source of these receptors is an adult woman who had mild COVID-19 (a few samples of this study predate the infection). Cell type and time point are not known.

This clonotype was detected a few times. The CDR3 spells CASSLISDGSFRRFF. The CDR3 coding sequence is TGCGCCAGCAGCTTGATATCCGACGGATCCTTTAGACGGTTCTTC. J is TRBJ2-1 and V is TRBV5-1; D not resolved. There are 15 residues in the CDR3. In germline, CDR1 is SGHRS, CDR2 YFSETQ. Trimming removed 1 base at V and 15 bases at J, with 23 bases between.

The chain is built from TRBV2 and TRBJ2-7; unclear D gene. CDR1 is SNHLY, CDR2 FYNNEI, per germline. Trimming removed 1 base from V and 2 bases from J, with 6 bases in between. CDR3 size: 13 residues. The CDR3 bases are TGTGCCAGCAGTGAAGGCAGAACCTACGAGCAGTACTTC. Translation gives CASSEGRTYEQYF.

V is TRBV6-5 and J is TRBJ1-2, with D unclear. CDR1 MNHEY and CDR2 SVGAGI come from the germline V gene. V was pared by 8 bases and J by 3 bases, with 16 bases between. The length of the CDR3 is 14 residues. This CDR3 reads CASGVAPGYYGYTF. CDR3 nucleotides: TGTGCCAGCGGGGTGGCTCCTGGGTACTATGGCTACACCTTC.

This clonotype has only a few counts. This chain connects TRBV6-2 or TRBV6-3 to TRBJ2-7; 8 bases are a match to TRBD2. CDR1 is MNHEY, CDR2 SVGEGT, per germline. The CDR3 loop spans 14 amino acids. The J segment lost 4 bases and the V segment lost 10 bases, leaving 12 bases of the junction unmatched. The CDR3 is CATRPAGVGYEQYF. The CDR3 DNA reads as TGTGCCACCCGACCAGCGGGAGTTGGATACGAGCAGTACTTC.

The chain combines TRBV6-2 or TRBV6-3 with TRBJ2-3; D is unclear. Trimming removed 7 bases at V and 5 bases at J, with 13 bases between. This CDR3 is 13 amino acids long. Per the germline V gene, CDR1 is MNHEY and CDR2 is SVGEGT. In DNA form, the CDR3 reads TGTGCCAGCATCGGTAGTAGAAGAGATACGCAGTATTTT. Translation gives CASIGSRRDTQYF.

This clonotype was seen a few times. The V and J genes are TRBV20-1 and TRBJ2-7; D perhaps matches TRBD1 (5 bases). V was pared by 5 bases and J by 4 bases, with 12 bases between. This CDR3 comprises 12 residues. CDR1 is DFQATT and CDR2 is SNEGSKA in the germline V gene (reference sequence). For the CDR3, the DNA is TGCAGTGCTTATAACCAGGGATACGAGCAGTACTTC. Translating it yields CSAYNQGYEQYF.

The chain employs TRBV27 and TRBJ2-7; 8 bases are a match to TRBD1. The CDR3 has 16 residues. V lost 6 bases to trimming and J lost 4 bases; unmatched junction nucleotides: 14. Per germline, CDR1 MNHEY and CDR2 SMNVEV (reference sequence). The CDR3 region has the DNA TGTGCCAGCAGCCTTATAGGGACAGGCCCAGGGTACGAGCAGTACTTC. This sequence encodes CASSLIGTGPGYEQYF.

This clonotype has a handful of counts. This rearrangement joins TRBV12-3 or TRBV12-4 to TRBJ1-1; D is unclear. V lost 3 bases and J lost 2, with 13 bases in between. The CDR3 consists of 15 residues. The CDR3 DNA sequence: TGTGCCAGCAGTTTTCAGGCCCGGGAAAACACTGAAGCTTTCTTT. Translation gives CASSFQARENTEAFF.